The 3 T cell receptor beta chains reported below all come from one sample, sequenced in a study of CD8 T cells in Susac syndrome. Reverse transcription of about 0.5 to 1 ug RNA used random hexamers. TCRdb re-derived calls from the immunoSEQ multiplex PCR reads in MiXCR, one entry per CDR3 protein. The table records approximately 170,000 distinct CDR3 sequences, around 92% of them present only once. The sequenced sample consisted of CD4+ T cells from PBMCs. Source of these receptors: a human donor in good health.

V usage is TRBV12-3 or TRBV12-4 and J usage is TRBJ2-5; unclear D gene. This CDR3 contains 14 residues. Deletions cut 4 bases from V and 4 bases from J, with 13 bases between. The CDR3 sequence: CASSSPRGGETQYF. The DNA of the CDR3 is TGTGCCAGCAGTTCCCCCCGAGGCGGAGAGACCCAGTACTTC.

V gene TRBV29-1 combines with J gene TRBJ2-5, with a weak D call TRBD1 (7 bases). The V gene's germline CDR1 is SQVTM and CDR2 ANQGSEA. The V end lost 4 bases, the J end lost 4 bases, and 13 bases lay between the germline ends. The CDR3 runs 13 residues. CDR3 loop: CSVGRQGGETQYF. DNA for the CDR3: TGCAGCGTTGGGCGTCAGGGGGGAGAGACCCAGTACTTC.

The chain couples TRBV9 to TRBJ2-3, with TRBD1 matching over 8 bases. Germline assignment: CDR1 SGDLS and CDR2 YYNGEE. This CDR3 is 15 amino acids long. Trimming at V came to 4 bases and at J to 0 bases, leaving 4 bases not matched to a gene. CDR3 sequence reads: CASSTWDRSTDTQYF. CDR3 DNA: TGTGCCAGCAGCACCTGGGACAGGAGCACAGATACGCAGTATTTT.